What follows is one T cell receptor (beta chain) and its context. Its antigen is not known. At one of its ends the junction is not consistent with the germline gene, which may arise from a read error. This sample is part of a study of blood T cells in healthy people across ages. Study-level information: Template switching captured about one barcoded beta molecule per two T cells. Study findings and constraints: With age, beta diversity per million T cells declined roughly linearly, significantly by 30 to 40. Using unsorted PBMCs precluded a conclusive naive versus antigen-experienced comparison.

Every donor gave roughly 9.2 milliliters of peripheral blood. PCR was performed a second time for about 6 to 11 cycles using a sample-barcoded 5' primer and a J-beta primer mix. From the 5' RACE reads, TCRdb called clonotypes with MiXCR, one entry per CDR3 protein. Among 550,000 to 600,000 distinct CDR3 sequences listed, approximately 27% were seen once. The CDR3 runs 14 residues. CDR1 is SGHTA, CDR2 FQGTGA, per germline. The sample consisted of blood. This clonotype was obtained from a woman in her seventies in good health. The V and J genes are TRBV7-3 and TRBJ2-1, with D uncertain. DNA for the CDR3: TGTACCAGCAGCTTGAGTGCTGCGATGGATGAGCAGTTCTTC. Encoded protein: CTSSLSAAMDEQFF.